One sample yielded the 23 T cell receptor beta chains listed below, sequenced in a study of beta chain features in type 1 diabetes. General study findings and limits: Researchers report that Type 1 diabetes patients had moderately but significantly shorter TCRB CDR3s across all four CD4+ subsets.

Of the isolated RNA, all was reverse transcribed, and so the sequenced material was expressed TCRB transcripts. Produced via immunoSEQ multiplex PCR; TCRdb's table is partial and in-frame only. This table holds fewer than 300,000 clones, approximately 20% found once. What these receptors recognize is not known. The sample was naive CD4+ T cells from blood. Every receptor here comes from a woman aged 40 to 50 with type 1 diabetes.

The rearrangement joins TRBV4-2 to TRBJ2-3; TRBD2 aligns across 9 bases. This CDR3 has 17 residues. V was clipped by 0 bases and J by 4 bases; unmatched bases: 8. Germline V CDR1 and CDR2: LGHNA, YNFKEQ. For the CDR3, the DNA is TGTGCCAGCAGCCAAGATCCGGCAAGCGGGGGGTCAGATACGCAGTATTTT. Protein: CASSQDPASGGSDTQYF.

The chain employs TRBV2 and TRBJ1-1; D uncertain. From germline, CDR1 is SNHLY and CDR2 FYNNEI. V was pared by 9 bases and J by 3 bases, with 17 bases between. The CDR3 covers 14 residues. The CDR3 sequence: CASRRERADTEAFF. Written as DNA, the CDR3 is TGTGCCAGTCGGAGGGAGAGGGCGGACACTGAAGCTTTCTTT. The whole variable domain, remainder taken from reference TRBV2 and TRBJ1-1, is EPEVTQTPSHQVTQMGQEVILRCVPISNHLYFYWYRQILGQKVEFLVSFYNNEISEKSEIFDDQFSVERPDGSNFTLKIRSTKLEDSAMYFCASRRERADTEAFFGQGTRLTVV.

J is TRBJ2-5 and V is TRBV18; D is undetermined. Germline CDR1 and CDR2: KGHSH and LQKENI. The CDR3 runs to 12 residues. V was shortened by 2 bases and J by 3 bases, with 4 bases between the two germline ends. The CDR3 sequence is CASSPIEETQYF. CDR3 DNA: TGTGCCAGCTCACCAATCGAAGAGACCCAGTACTTC.

The chain is built from TRBV7-3 and TRBJ1-1, with TRBD1 identical over 7 bases. The CDR3 is made up of 17 amino acids. V shed 5 bases, J shed 0 bases, and the junction held 12 bases outside the gene matches. Germline CDR1 and CDR2: SGHTA and FQGTGA. For the CDR3, the DNA is TGTGCCAGCAGCCCCGGACAGGCCGGCGGGATGAACACTGAAGCTTTCTTT. Translating gives CASSPGQAGGMNTEAFF.

This chain uses TRBV5-1 with TRBJ1-5; no clear D gene. Trimming shortened V by 0 bases and J by 5 bases, and 6 bases separated the two germline ends. The CDR3 contains 13 residues. Germline CDR1 SGHRS, CDR2 YFSETQ. Written as DNA, the CDR3 is TGCGCCAGCAGCTTGGTGAGCGATCAGCCCCAGCATTTT. This sequence encodes CASSLVSDQPQHF.

This clone was counted a few times. In the same sample, other DNA sequences code for this CDR3. The chain employs TRBV5-6 and TRBJ2-7; possible D gene TRBD1, 6 bases. V lost 0 bases to trimming and J lost 2 bases, with 9 bases between them. The CDR3 sequence is 14 residues long. Germline-derived CDR1 and CDR2 are SGHDT and YYEEEE. DNA for the CDR3: TGTGCCAGCAGCTTGGGTCAGGGGCCCTACGAGCAGTACTTC. Encoded protein: CASSLGQGPYEQYF.

This clone was seen just once. J is TRBJ1-5 and V is TRBV30, with 8 bases that match TRBD1. The CDR3 totals 16 residues. Unmatched junction bases numbered 10, after V lost 4 bases and J lost 2 bases. Germline V gives CDR1 GTSNPN, CDR2 SVGIG (reference sequence). The CDR3 loop is CAWTGGSALGNQPQHF. The DNA for the CDR3 is TGTGCCTGGACAGGGGGCTCCGCTTTGGGCAATCAGCCCCAGCATTTT.

This chain joins TRBV9 and TRBJ2-7; possibly TRBD2 for D (7 bases). The V and J ends lost 3 bases and 1 base respectively, with 14 bases between them. The CDR3 loop spans 15 amino acids. CDR1 is SGDLS, CDR2 YYNGEE, per germline. CDR3 protein: CASSERGGTSYEQYF. The CDR3 DNA reads as TGTGCCAGCAGCGAGAGGGGGGGGACTTCCTACGAGCAGTACTTC. The full variable domain, in which reference TRBV9 and TRBJ2-7 provide the parts outside the CDR3, is DSGVTQTPKHLITATGQRVTLRCSPRSGDLSVYWYQQSLDQGLQFLIQYYNGEERAKGNILERFSAQQFPDLHSELNLSSLELGDSALYFCASSERGGTSYEQYFGPGTRLTVT.

The chain employs TRBV4-1 and TRBJ1-4, with D possibly being TRBD1 (5 bases). V lost 1 base and J 8 bases, leaving 11 bases between the germline ends. The CDR3 totals 14 residues. Germline CDR1 is MGHRA and CDR2 is YSYEKL. CDR3 region: CASSQGAGREKLFF. CDR3 bases: TGCGCCAGCAGCCAAGGGGCAGGGCGAGAAAAACTGTTTTTT.

The chain links TRBV5-1 to TRBJ2-1; 11 bases agree with TRBD1. The V and J ends lost 2 bases and 7 bases, in that order; junction bases with no gene match: 5. Per germline, CDR1 SGHRS and CDR2 YFSETQ. The CDR3 covers 15 residues. The CDR3: CASSLGQGAGNEQFF. Here the CDR3 DNA reads TGCGCCAGCAGCTTAGGACAGGGGGCAGGAAATGAGCAGTTCTTC.

The V gene is TRBV4-3, the J gene TRBJ2-2, with a weak D call TRBD1 (6 bases). The CDR3 sequence is 16 residues long. Trimming removed 1 base from V and 3 bases from J, with 12 bases in between. Germline V lookup: CDR1 LGHNA, CDR2 YSLEER. The CDR3 DNA follows: TGCGCCAGCAGCCAAGTCAGGCAGGGGTACACCGGGGAGCTGTTTTTT. It codes for CASSQVRQGYTGELFF.

The J gene is TRBJ2-1, the V gene TRBV7-3; perhaps TRBD2 as D (5 bases). The CDR3 is 12 residues long. The V and J ends lost 5 bases and 9 bases respectively, with 11 bases between them. The germline V gene has CDR1 SGHTA and CDR2 FQGTGA. The CDR3: CASSDPSTEQFF. The CDR3 nucleotides read TGTGCCAGCAGCGACCCTAGCACTGAGCAGTTCTTC.

The chain carries TRBV13 and TRBJ2-7, with TRBD2 matching over 8 bases. J lost 2 bases, V lost 2 bases, and 2 bases had no gene match. CDR3 size: 14 residues. CDR1 is PRHDT, CDR2 FYEKMQ, per germline (reference sequence). For the CDR3, the DNA is TGTGCCAGCAGCTTAACTAGCGGAACCTACGAGCAGTACTTC. This translates into CASSLTSGTYEQYF.

V gene TRBV7-2 combines with J gene TRBJ1-3; the match to TRBD1 covers 7 bases. The CDR3 extends over 16 amino acids. Germline lookup yields CDR1 SGHTA and CDR2 FQGNSA. The J segment lost 0 bases and the V segment lost 0 bases, leaving 2 bases of the junction unmatched. CDR3 DNA: TGTGCCAGCAGCTTAGCGACAGGGCCCTCTGGAAACACCATATATTTT. Protein product: CASSLATGPSGNTIYF.

There are a few counts of this clone. The V and J genes are TRBV10-3 and TRBJ2-6; 8 positions match TRBD1. The trim removed 3 bases at V and 4 bases at J, leaving 8 bases unmatched. This CDR3 contains 17 residues. The germline V gene has CDR1 ENHRY and CDR2 SYGVKD. The DNA for the CDR3 is TGTGCCATCAGTGACAGGGGGCAGTCAAGCGGGGCCAACGTCCTGACTTTC. It encodes CAISDRGQSSGANVLTF.

The chain couples TRBV19 to TRBJ2-7; 14 bases agree with TRBD2. Trimming at V came to 6 bases and at J to 2 bases, leaving 6 bases not matched to a gene. The length of the CDR3 is 16 residues. CDR1 is LNHDA, CDR2 SQIVND, per germline (reference sequence). CDR3 nucleotide sequence: TGTGCCAGTAGGCCCGGGACTAGCGGGGGAGCCTACGAGCAGTACTTC. Its protein is CASRPGTSGGAYEQYF.

The gene calls are TRBV15 and TRBJ2-3, with D tentatively TRBD1 (7 bases). Trimming left V 3 bases short and J 4 bases short, with 11 bases between. The CDR3 has 14 residues. Germline V CDR1 and CDR2: LNHNV, YYDKDF (reference sequence). The CDR3 DNA reads TGTGCCACCAGCAGCACAGGGGACTCAGATACGCAGTATTTT. Protein product: CATSSTGDSDTQYF.

This clone was picked up a small number of times. Other DNA sequences in the same sample also yield this CDR3. V and J are TRBV5-1 and TRBJ1-1; possible D gene TRBD1, 5 bases. The CDR3 spans 15 residues. Trimming stripped 0 bases from V and 0 bases from J, with 9 bases between. The germline V gene has CDR1 SGHRS and CDR2 YFSETQ. For the CDR3, the DNA is TGCGCCAGCAGCTTGGCCGGGGGACTGAACACTGAAGCTTTCTTT. It specifies CASSLAGGLNTEAFF.

The rearrangement joins TRBV2 to TRBJ1-1, with TRBD1 matching 12 bases. V lost 6 bases and J lost 4; bases outside the gene matches: 3. The CDR3 extends over 14 amino acids. Germline V lookup: CDR1 SNHLY, CDR2 FYNNEI. The CDR3 reads CASSGTGGTTEAFF. CDR3 nucleotide sequence: TGTGCCAGCAGCGGGACAGGGGGCACCACTGAAGCTTTCTTT.

A few counts support this clone. The chain recombines TRBV5-6 with TRBJ2-4; D uncertain. Trimming took 0 bases from V and 6 from J, leaving 7 bases between them. This CDR3 region has 13 residues. In germline, CDR1 is SGHDT, CDR2 YYEEEE. The CDR3 loop reads CASSLAAGNIQYF. The CDR3 DNA reads as TGTGCCAGCAGCTTGGCGGCAGGAAACATTCAGTACTTC.

The DNA for the CDR3 is TGTGCCAGCAGCTTAGTCGCGGGGGGTACCTACAATGAGCAGTTCTTC. This codes for CASSLVAGGTYNEQFF. The chain recombines TRBV7-9 with TRBJ2-1, with 8 nucleotides matching TRBD2. Germline loops: CDR1 SEHNR, CDR2 FQNEAQ (reference sequence). Trimming took 1 base from V and 2 from J; bases not matched to a gene: 4. The CDR3 is 16 amino acids.

V is TRBV27 and J is TRBJ1-2; TRBD1 matches 7 bases. V was pared by 2 bases and J by 2 bases, with 11 bases of the junction left unmatched. This CDR3 has 17 residues. CDR1 and CDR2 from the germline V gene are MNHEY and SMNVEV (reference sequence). The CDR3 here is CASSLRAVGTANYGYTF. CDR3 DNA sequence: TGTGCCAGCAGTTTACGCGCTGTTGGGACAGCCAACTATGGCTACACCTTC.

This chain links TRBV19 with TRBJ1-1, with TRBD1 matching over 8 bases. Germline CDR1 reads LNHDA; CDR2 reads SQIVND (reference sequence). The CDR3 contains 16 residues. J lost 1 base, V lost 5 bases, and 9 bases had no gene match. CDR3 bases: TGTGCCAGTAGTGACCTTGACAGGGGAAAGAACACTGAAGCTTTCTTT. Protein: CASSDLDRGKNTEAFF.